These 21 T cell receptor beta chains originate from one sample sequenced in a study of T cell changes during pregnancy in multiple sclerosis. Produced via immunoSEQ multiplex PCR; TCRdb's table is partial and in-frame only. This table holds approximately 40,000 clones, around 90% found once. The source was CD4+ T cells from peripheral blood mononuclear cells, collected in the first trimester of pregnancy. These receptors were taken from a female donor with multiple sclerosis, enrolled in a pregnancy study.

This clone has only one observation. The chain uses TRBV7-3 and TRBJ2-1; 7 bases map to TRBD2. The CDR3 runs to 15 residues. Unmatched junction bases numbered 4, after V lost 5 bases and J lost 0 bases. The germline CDR1 and CDR2 sequences are SGHTA and FQGTGA. CDR3 sequence (DNA): TGTGCCAGCAGCCCTAGCGGTTACTCCTACAATGAGCAGTTCTTC. Amino acid sequence: CASSPSGYSYNEQFF.

In DNA form, the CDR3 reads TGCGCCAGCAGTCGTTCGAGCGGGAGCTCCTACGAGCAGTACTTC. This gives the protein CASSRSSGSSYEQYF. The gene calls are TRBV10-1 and TRBJ2-7; 8 positions agree with TRBD2. After removal of 5 bases from V and 0 bases from J, the junction contained 6 bases not matched to a gene. Germline CDR1 is WNHNN and CDR2 is SYGVQD (reference sequence). The length of the CDR3 is 15 residues.

The chain employs TRBV5-6 and TRBJ1-6; D gene ambiguous. CDR3 length: 13 amino acids. V was clipped by 1 base and J by 9 bases, with 8 bases between them. Germline V lookup: CDR1 SGHDT, CDR2 YYEEEE. In DNA form, the CDR3 reads TGTGCCAGCAGCTTGAGGCCGGGTTCACCCCTCCACTTT. Translation: CASSLRPGSPLHF. Based on the CDR3 plus reference TRBV5-6 and TRBJ1-6, the full variable domain is DAGVTQSPTHLIKTRGQQVTLRCSPKSGHDTVSWYQQALGQGPQFIFQYYEEEERQRGNFPDRFSGHQFPNYSSELNVNALLLGDSALYLCASSLRPGSPLHFGNGTRLTVT.

The chain is built from TRBV2 and TRBJ1-5; D may be TRBD1 (6 bases). The germline V and J ends were trimmed by 6 bases and 0 bases, with 15 bases remaining between them. The CDR3 is made up of 16 amino acids. Germline loops: CDR1 SNHLY, CDR2 FYNNEI. The CDR3 nucleotides read TGTGCCAGCAGGGCCGGGACACATTATAGCAATCAGCCCCAGCATTTT. It is translated as CASRAGTHYSNQPQHF.

The chain uses TRBV19 and TRBJ1-1; 8 bases agree with TRBD1. The CDR3 runs 13 residues. The junction had 4 bases not matched to a gene; V was cut back by 4 bases and J by 6 bases. Germline V gene lookup returns CDR1 LNHDA and CDR2 SQIVND (reference sequence). DNA of the CDR3: TGTGCCAGTAGTAAGACAGGGGTAGCTGAAGCTTTCTTT. It yields the protein CASSKTGVAEAFF.

The gene calls are TRBV21-1 and TRBJ2-2; the table's D call, TRBD1, was not checked against the DNA. TRBV21-1 is designated a pseudogene. CDR3 length: 15 residues. The CDR3 spells CASGPGARNTGELFF. The DNA of the CDR3 is TGTGCCAGCGGACCTGGGGCTAGAAACACCGGGGAGCTGTTTTTT.

The V call is TRBV6-6, the J call TRBJ1-4; 8 positions match TRBD1. The junction had 5 bases not matched to a gene; V was cut back by 2 bases and J by 6 bases. CDR1 is MNHNY and CDR2 is SVGAGI in the germline V gene (reference sequence). This CDR3 comprises 15 residues. For the CDR3, the DNA is TGTGCCAGCAGTTACCGCGGACAGGGAGATGAAAAACTGTTTTTT. Encoded protein: CASSYRGQGDEKLFF.

The gene calls are TRBV30 and TRBJ1-2, with D perhaps TRBD1 (6 bases). Deletions cut 0 bases from V and 4 bases from J, with 12 bases between. Per germline, CDR1 GTSNPN and CDR2 SVGIG (reference sequence). CDR3 size: 14 residues. The CDR3, as DNA: TGTGCCTGGAGTGTAGGGGGGGATGCCTATGGCTACACCTTC. Protein: CAWSVGGDAYGYTF.

This chain links TRBV29-1 with TRBJ2-2; tentatively, D is TRBD1 (6 bases). Trimming left V 5 bases short and J 5 bases short, with 12 bases between. The germline gives CDR1 SQVTM, CDR2 ANQGSEA. The CDR3 spans 13 residues. The CDR3 region is CSVIRGGTGELFF. The CDR3 nucleotides are TGCAGCGTTATCAGGGGCGGTACCGGGGAGCTGTTTTTT.

The V and J genes are TRBV6-1 and TRBJ1-1; D may be TRBD1 (5 bases). CDR1 MNHNS and CDR2 SASEGT come from the germline V gene. V was trimmed by 8 bases and J by 1 base, leaving 11 bases between them. The CDR3 contains 13 residues. CDR3 bases: TGTGCCAGCGTTTACGGACAGAACACTGAAGCTTTCTTT. Amino acids: CASVYGQNTEAFF.

The chain carries TRBV18 and TRBJ2-1; TRBD1 aligns across 8 bases. The V gene's germline CDR1 is KGHSH and CDR2 LQKENI. V gave up 4 bases and J gave up 8 bases; unmatched junction bases: 4. This CDR3 spans 13 amino acids. Written as DNA, the CDR3 is TGTGCCAGCTCACTACAGACAGGGGATGAGCAGTTCTTC. It codes for CASSLQTGDEQFF.

V is TRBV4-1 and J is TRBJ2-7; TRBD2 might be the D (6 bases). Germline lookup yields CDR1 MGHRA and CDR2 YSYEKL. Trimming left V 3 bases short and J 2 bases short, with 17 bases between. The CDR3 has 16 amino acids. CDR3 in amino acids: CASSHPPTGVTYEQYF. DNA for the CDR3: TGCGCCAGCAGCCACCCCCCTACGGGGGTTACCTACGAGCAGTACTTC.

The chain joins TRBV19 to TRBJ1-2; D gene uncertain. Per the germline V gene, CDR1 is LNHDA and CDR2 is SQIVND (reference sequence). The CDR3 extends over 16 amino acids. Deletions cut 4 bases from V and 3 bases from J, with 18 bases between. The CDR3 nucleotides read TGTGCCAGTAGTAGCCACTTCAGGATAAACGACTATGGCTACACCTTC. Amino acids: CASSSHFRINDYGYTF.

This rearrangement joins TRBV28 to TRBJ2-7; 16 bases agree with TRBD2. V dropped 5 bases and J dropped 6; count of bases not matched to a gene: 4. Germline lookup yields CDR1 MDHEN and CDR2 SYDVKM. There are 15 residues in the CDR3. CDR3 sequence (DNA): TGTGCCAGCAGTCCCGGGACTAGCGGGAGGGGCGAGCAGTACTTC. The encoded protein is CASSPGTSGRGEQYF.

The chain links TRBV6-1 to TRBJ2-7; TRBD1 agrees at 9 bases. V shed 5 bases and J 1 base; nucleotides not matched to a gene: 6. CDR1 MNHNS and CDR2 SASEGT come from the germline V gene. There are 15 residues in the CDR3. CDR3 protein: CASSRGQGKSYEQYF. The DNA of the CDR3 is TGTGCCAGCAGTCGAGGACAGGGGAAATCCTACGAGCAGTACTTC.

This clone was found once. This chain uses TRBV6-1 with TRBJ1-4; 7 nucleotides line up with TRBD1. The ends lost 6 bases at V and 8 bases at J; junction bases unmatched: 9. This CDR3 has 14 residues. Germline V CDR1 and CDR2: MNHNS, SASEGT. CDR3 protein: CASRAGGRGEKLFF. CDR3 DNA: TGTGCCAGCAGGGCAGGGGGTAGAGGCGAAAAACTGTTTTTT.

This chain joins TRBV28 and TRBJ1-1; 8 nucleotides line up with TRBD1. The CDR3 sequence is 14 residues long. Looked up from germline, CDR1 is MDHEN and CDR2 is SYDVKM. The V and J ends lost 5 bases and 4 bases, in that order; junction bases with no gene match: 6. CDR3 residues: CASSQAGGLTEAFF. CDR3 DNA sequence: TGTGCCAGCAGTCAGGCAGGGGGCCTCACTGAAGCTTTCTTT.

V gene TRBV9 combines with J gene TRBJ1-3; 7 bases are a match to TRBD1. The junction had 7 bases not matched to a gene; V was cut back by 0 bases and J by 4 bases. The germline CDR1 and CDR2 sequences are SGDLS and YYNGEE. The CDR3 loop spans 16 amino acids. Here the CDR3 reads CASSVEQGISGNTIYF. In DNA, the CDR3 is TGTGCCAGCAGCGTAGAACAGGGGATATCCGGAAACACCATATATTTT.

The J gene is TRBJ1-1, the V gene TRBV2; 9 nucleotides line up with TRBD1. The CDR3 has 14 amino acids. In germline, CDR1 is SNHLY, CDR2 FYNNEI. V dropped 9 bases and J dropped 1; count of bases not matched to a gene: 6. CDR3 coding DNA: TGTGCCAGTTCCTACAGGGGGCAGAACACTGAAGCTTTCTTT. This encodes CASSYRGQNTEAFF.

The rearrangement links TRBV10-3 to TRBJ1-2, with 10 positions matching TRBD1. Germline trimming cut 5 bases from V and 4 bases from J; bases unmatched to any gene: 10. CDR1 is ENHRY and CDR2 is SYGVKD in the germline V gene. This CDR3 has 16 residues. CDR3 loop: CAISNPRQGAGYGYTF. The CDR3 bases are TGTGCCATCAGTAATCCTCGACAGGGGGCGGGCTATGGCTACACCTTC.

The V and J genes are TRBV7-9 and TRBJ1-6, with D perhaps TRBD1 (6 bases). Trimming removed 1 base from V and 7 bases from J, with 8 bases in between. Germline V gene data show CDR1 as SEHNR and CDR2 as FQNEAQ (reference sequence). The CDR3 has 14 residues. Written as DNA, the CDR3 is TGTGCCAGCAGCTTAGGGACAGCAAATTCACCCCTCCACTTT. Its translation is CASSLGTANSPLHF. The full variable domain, completed using reference TRBV7-9 and TRBJ1-6, is DTGVSQNPRHKITKRGQNVTFRCDPISEHNRLYWYRQTLGQGPEFLTYFQNEAQLEKSRLLSDRFSAERPKGSFSTLEIQRTEQGDSAMYLCASSLGTANSPLHFGNGTRLTVT.